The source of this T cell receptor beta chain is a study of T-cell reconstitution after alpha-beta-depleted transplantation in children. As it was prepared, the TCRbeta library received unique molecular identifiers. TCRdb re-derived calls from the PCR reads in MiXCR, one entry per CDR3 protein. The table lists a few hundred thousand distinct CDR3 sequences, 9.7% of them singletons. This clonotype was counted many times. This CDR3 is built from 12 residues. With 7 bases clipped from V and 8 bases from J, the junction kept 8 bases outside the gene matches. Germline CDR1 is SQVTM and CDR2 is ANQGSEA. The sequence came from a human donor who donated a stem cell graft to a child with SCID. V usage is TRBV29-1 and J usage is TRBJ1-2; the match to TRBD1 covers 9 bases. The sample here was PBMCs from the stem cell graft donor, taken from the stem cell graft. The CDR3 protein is CSDRTGEGGYTF. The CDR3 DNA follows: TGCAGCGACCGGACAGGGGAGGGCGGCTACACCTTC. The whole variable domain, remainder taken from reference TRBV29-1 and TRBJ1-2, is SAVISQKPSRDICQRGTSLTIQCQVDSQVTMMFWYRQQPGQSLTLIATANQGSEATYESGFVIDKFPISRPNLTFSTLTVSNMSPEDSSIYLCSDRTGEGGYTFGSGTRLTVV.